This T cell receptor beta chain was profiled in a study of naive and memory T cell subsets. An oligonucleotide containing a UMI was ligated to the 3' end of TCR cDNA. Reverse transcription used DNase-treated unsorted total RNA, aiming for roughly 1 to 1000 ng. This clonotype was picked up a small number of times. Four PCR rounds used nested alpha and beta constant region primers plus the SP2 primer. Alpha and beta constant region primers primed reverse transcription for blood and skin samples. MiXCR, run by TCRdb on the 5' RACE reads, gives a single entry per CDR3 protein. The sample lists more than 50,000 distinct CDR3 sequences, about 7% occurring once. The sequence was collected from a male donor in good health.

The chain's CDR3 is CSAIRSASSYEQYF. CDR3 coding DNA: TGCAGTGCTATCAGAAGCGCCAGCTCCTACGAGCAGTACTTC. This chain connects TRBV20-1 to TRBJ2-7; D unresolved. V lost 4 bases and J lost 0, with 13 bases in between. The CDR3 contains 14 residues. Looked up from germline, CDR1 is DFQATT and CDR2 is SNEGSKA (reference sequence).